This is a list of T cell receptor beta chains from one sample in a study of T cell responses to AZD1222 COVID-19 vaccine. Some clones are missing from TCRdb's copy, which holds only in-frame ones; the method was immunoSEQ multiplex PCR. This table holds about 140,000 clones, over 90% found once. This specimen consisted of peripheral blood, obtained 28 days after the second AZD1222 dose. These receptors originate from an adult who received the AZD1222 COVID-19 vaccine. Both conserved end residues are part of each CDR3. The order of the fields is D gene, J gene, V gene, clone size, CDR3 protein, CDR3 DNA. The D gene is left open where the match is weak. Not all rows give a size; the values are once, few, many and, for expanded clones, a class.

d_call: NA
j_call: TRBJ2-7
v_call: TRBV28
clone_size: NA
cdr3_aa: CASSTYYEQYF
cdr3_nt: TGTGCCAGCAGCACTTACTACGAGCAGTACTTC

d_call: NA
j_call: TRBJ1-2
v_call: TRBV27
clone_size: NA
cdr3_aa: CASSSPTGRGYTF
cdr3_nt: TGTGCCAGCAGTTCCCCTACGGGTCGGGGCTACACCTTC

d_call: TRBD1
j_call: TRBJ1-1
v_call: TRBV19
clone_size: NA
cdr3_aa: CASQEQGLVTEAFF
cdr3_nt: TGTGCCAGCCAAGAACAGGGGTTGGTCACTGAAGCTTTCTTT

d_call: TRBD2
j_call: TRBJ2-1
v_call: TRBV10-3
clone_size: NA
cdr3_aa: CAIRASGLYNEQFF
cdr3_nt: TGTGCCATCAGGGCTAGCGGGTTATACAATGAGCAGTTCTTC

d_call: NA
j_call: TRBJ2-1
v_call: TRBV28
clone_size: NA
cdr3_aa: CASSPRNYNEQFF
cdr3_nt: TGTGCCAGCAGTCCACGGAACTACAATGAGCAGTTCTTC

d_call: NA
j_call: TRBJ1-6
v_call: TRBV27
clone_size: once
cdr3_aa: CASSLTGKGRNNSPLHF
cdr3_nt: TGTGCCAGCAGTTTAACAGGGAAAGGGAGGAATAATTCACCCCTCCACTTT

d_call: NA
j_call: TRBJ2-1
v_call: TRBV19
clone_size: NA
cdr3_aa: CASSMVYNEQFF
cdr3_nt: TGTGCCAGTAGTATGGTGTACAATGAGCAGTTCTTC

d_call: NA
j_call: TRBJ2-7
v_call: TRBV21-1
clone_size: NA
cdr3_aa: CASSYEGGQGYEQYF
cdr3_nt: TGTGCCAGCAGTTATGAAGGGGGACAGGGCTACGAGCAGTACTTC

d_call: NA
j_call: TRBJ2-7
v_call: TRBV28
clone_size: NA
cdr3_aa: CASSPYRREQYF
cdr3_nt: TGTGCCAGCAGTCCCTACAGGCGCGAGCAGTACTTC

d_call: NA
j_call: TRBJ1-5
v_call: TRBV7-8
clone_size: NA
cdr3_aa: CASSFGGYNQPQHF
cdr3_nt: TGTGCCAGCAGCTTCGGAGGTTACAATCAGCCCCAGCATTTT

d_call: NA
j_call: TRBJ1-6
v_call: TRBV6-1
clone_size: NA
cdr3_aa: CASSEWASRQINSPLHF
cdr3_nt: TGTGCCAGCAGTGAATGGGCTTCGAGACAGATCAATTCACCCCTCCACTTT

d_call: NA
j_call: TRBJ2-5
v_call: TRBV2
clone_size: NA
cdr3_aa: CASSETYYQETQYF
cdr3_nt: TGTGCCAGCAGCGAGACATATTACCAAGAGACCCAGTACTTC

d_call: TRBD1
j_call: TRBJ1-5
v_call: TRBV7-6
clone_size: NA
cdr3_aa: CASSSLSGGDQPQHF
cdr3_nt: TGTGCCAGCAGCTCCCTATCAGGGGGTGATCAGCCCCAGCATTTT

d_call: NA
j_call: TRBJ1-2
v_call: TRBV7-9
clone_size: NA
cdr3_aa: CASSPNGGDYGYTF
cdr3_nt: TGTGCCAGCAGCCCCAATGGAGGGGACTATGGCTACACCTTC

d_call: NA
j_call: TRBJ1-1
v_call: TRBV19
clone_size: NA
cdr3_aa: CASSIGQRNTEAFF
cdr3_nt: TGTGCCAGTAGTATTGGGCAAAGGAACACTGAAGCTTTCTTT

d_call: NA
j_call: TRBJ2-5
v_call: TRBV28
clone_size: NA
cdr3_aa: CASSLYGAPQETQYF
cdr3_nt: TGTGCCAGCAGTTTATACGGAGCTCCCCAAGAGACCCAGTACTTC

d_call: NA
j_call: TRBJ1-3
v_call: TRBV30
clone_size: NA
cdr3_aa: CAWMVGVPGNTIYF
cdr3_nt: TGTGCCTGGATGGTCGGGGTACCCGGAAACACCATATATTTT

d_call: NA
j_call: TRBJ2-7
v_call: TRBV3-1/TRBV3-2
clone_size: NA
cdr3_aa: CASSQVGLRIPDEQYF
cdr3_nt: TGTGCCAGCAGCCAAGTGGGACTCCGAATCCCGGACGAGCAGTACTTC

d_call: TRBD1
j_call: TRBJ1-1
v_call: TRBV28
clone_size: NA
cdr3_aa: CASTDRTGGNTEAFF
cdr3_nt: TGTGCCAGCACCGACCGGACAGGGGGCAACACTGAAGCTTTCTTT

d_call: NA
j_call: TRBJ2-1
v_call: TRBV6-2/TRBV6-3
clone_size: NA
cdr3_aa: CASTPTEYNEQFF
cdr3_nt: TGTGCCAGCACCCCGACGGAATACAATGAGCAGTTCTTC

d_call: NA
j_call: TRBJ2-5
v_call: TRBV3-1/TRBV3-2
clone_size: NA
cdr3_aa: CASSQETKTQYF
cdr3_nt: TGTGCCAGCAGCCAAGAAACGAAGACCCAGTACTTC

d_call: NA
j_call: TRBJ2-1
v_call: TRBV28
clone_size: NA
cdr3_aa: CASSTFNEQFF
cdr3_nt: TGTGCCAGCAGCACTTTTAATGAGCAGTTCTTC

d_call: TRBD2
j_call: TRBJ2-7
v_call: TRBV6-5
clone_size: NA
cdr3_aa: CASSPGLAATYEQYF
cdr3_nt: TGTGCCAGCAGTCCCGGACTAGCAGCCACCTACGAGCAGTACTTC

d_call: NA
j_call: TRBJ2-7
v_call: TRBV6-2/TRBV6-3
clone_size: NA
cdr3_aa: CASSYRGEQYF
cdr3_nt: TGTGCCAGCAGTTACCGAGGCGAGCAGTACTTC

d_call: TRBD1
j_call: TRBJ1-2
v_call: TRBV9
clone_size: NA
cdr3_aa: CASSSRTGVRDGYTF
cdr3_nt: TGTGCCAGCAGCTCCCGGACAGGGGTTAGAGATGGCTACACCTTC

d_call: NA
j_call: TRBJ1-5
v_call: TRBV27
clone_size: NA
cdr3_aa: CASSLSHNQPQHF
cdr3_nt: TGTGCCAGCAGTTTAAGTCATAATCAGCCCCAGCATTTT

d_call: TRBD1
j_call: TRBJ2-5
v_call: TRBV6-6
clone_size: NA
cdr3_aa: CASSPRGQPYQETQYF
cdr3_nt: TGTGCCAGCAGTCCTAGGGGACAGCCGTACCAAGAGACCCAGTACTTC

d_call: TRBD2
j_call: TRBJ2-2
v_call: TRBV9
clone_size: NA
cdr3_aa: CASSLGLAANTGELFF
cdr3_nt: TGTGCCAGCAGCTTAGGACTAGCGGCAAACACCGGGGAGCTGTTTTTT

d_call: TRBD2
j_call: TRBJ2-1
v_call: TRBV7-8
clone_size: NA
cdr3_aa: CASSSLTGGLASSDEQFF
cdr3_nt: TGTGCCAGCAGCTCCTTGACGGGGGGACTAGCGAGTTCGGATGAGCAGTTCTTC

d_call: NA
j_call: TRBJ1-5
v_call: TRBV28
clone_size: NA
cdr3_aa: CASSFRPRDGSQHF
cdr3_nt: TGTGCCAGCAGTTTCCGCCCCCGGGACGGCAGCCAGCATTTT

d_call: TRBD2
j_call: TRBJ2-1
v_call: TRBV7-2
clone_size: NA
cdr3_aa: CASSLAAGAMNEQFF
cdr3_nt: TGTGCCAGCAGCTTAGCAGCGGGAGCGATGAATGAGCAGTTCTTC

d_call: NA
j_call: TRBJ2-2
v_call: TRBV7-6
clone_size: NA
cdr3_aa: CASSLGLSTGELFF
cdr3_nt: TGTGCCAGCAGCTTAGGGCTGTCCACCGGGGAGCTGTTTTTT

d_call: TRBD1
j_call: TRBJ1-1
v_call: TRBV5-1
clone_size: NA
cdr3_aa: CASSLGQGLNTEAFF
cdr3_nt: TGCGCCAGCAGCTTGGGACAGGGGTTGAACACTGAAGCTTTCTTT

d_call: TRBD2
j_call: TRBJ2-1
v_call: TRBV10-3
clone_size: NA
cdr3_aa: CAISEGTSSYNEQFF
cdr3_nt: TGTGCCATCAGTGAAGGGACTAGCAGTTACAATGAGCAGTTCTTC

d_call: NA
j_call: TRBJ2-3
v_call: TRBV12-3/TRBV12-4
clone_size: NA
cdr3_aa: CASLSGSTDTQYF
cdr3_nt: TGTGCCAGCCTTAGCGGTAGCACAGATACGCAGTATTTT

d_call: NA
j_call: TRBJ2-7
v_call: TRBV29-1
clone_size: NA
cdr3_aa: CSVGGLGEQYF
cdr3_nt: TGCAGCGTTGGCGGTTTAGGCGAGCAGTACTTC

d_call: NA
j_call: TRBJ1-5
v_call: TRBV19
clone_size: NA
cdr3_aa: CASSISPTGSNQPQHF
cdr3_nt: TGTGCCAGTAGTATTTCCCCTACGGGTAGCAATCAGCCCCAGCATTTT